A selection of T cell receptor beta chains follows, all from one sample in a study of T cell responses to AZD1222 COVID-19 vaccine. Using immunoSEQ multiplex PCR, the repertoire was profiled, and TCRdb retains in-frame clones only, with some absent. The sample holds roughly 170,000 clones, around 94% seen once. This sample comprised peripheral blood, obtained 28 days after the second AZD1222 dose. The source is an adult who received the AZD1222 COVID-19 vaccine. The CDR3 runs from the conserved cysteine through the conserved F or W. The D gene is left open where the match is weak. Expanded clones get a size class; other rows say once, few or many, or leave the size out.

size: .
V: TRBV5-1
D: .
J: TRBJ2-1
CDR3: CASSLTDSYSYNEQFF
DNA: TGCGCCAGCAGCTTAACGGACAGCTACTCCTACAATGAGCAGTTCTTC

size: few
V: TRBV25-1
D: TRBD2
J: TRBJ2-5
CDR3: CASSEPPGLAGDKTQYF
DNA: TGTGCCAGCAGTGAACCCCCTGGACTAGCGGGAGACAAGACCCAGTACTTC

size: .
V: TRBV28
D: TRBD2
J: TRBJ2-3
CDR3: CASSLIAGGAMGTDTQYF
DNA: TGTGCCAGCAGTTTGATAGCGGGAGGGGCAATGGGCACAGATACGCAGTATTTT

size: .
V: TRBV7-2
D: TRBD1
J: TRBJ1-5
CDR3: CASSPDREYFQPQHF
DNA: TGTGCCAGCAGCCCCGACAGGGAATACTTTCAGCCCCAGCATTTT

size: once
V: TRBV5-1
D: .
J: TRBJ2-1
CDR3: CASSWRTQSSYNEQFF
DNA: TGCGCCAGCAGCTGGAGGACCCAGAGCTCCTACAATGAGCAGTTCTTC

size: .
V: TRBV7-9
D: .
J: TRBJ1-1
CDR3: CASSNTRGNTEAFF
DNA: TGTGCCAGCAGCAATACCAGGGGGAACACTGAAGCTTTCTTT

size: .
V: TRBV28
D: .
J: TRBJ1-5
CDR3: CASRHEPNQPQHF
DNA: TGTGCCAGCAGGCACGAACCCAATCAGCCCCAGCATTTT

size: .
V: TRBV30
D: TRBD1
J: TRBJ1-6
CDR3: CAWTDRENSPLHF
DNA: TGTGCCTGGACAGACAGGGAAAATTCACCCCTCCACTTT

size: .
V: TRBV28
D: .
J: TRBJ1-2
CDR3: CASSLAENYGYTF
DNA: TGTGCCAGCAGTTTAGCTGAAAACTATGGCTACACCTTC

size: .
V: TRBV18
D: .
J: TRBJ1-1
CDR3: CASSPETTWAFF
DNA: TGTGCCAGCTCTCCGGAGACGACTTGGGCTTTCTTT

size: .
V: TRBV7-9
D: TRBD1
J: TRBJ1-5
CDR3: CASSRTGSNQPQHF
DNA: TGTGCCAGCAGCCGGACAGGGAGCAATCAGCCCCAGCATTTT

size: once
V: TRBV19
D: .
J: TRBJ1-3
CDR3: CASSITRTSSGNTIYF
DNA: TGTGCCAGTAGTATAACGCGGACCTCCTCTGGAAACACCATATATTTT

size: .
V: TRBV28
D: .
J: TRBJ2-7
CDR3: CASIGVYEQYF
DNA: TGTGCCAGTATAGGGGTCTACGAGCAGTACTTC

size: .
V: TRBV6-5
D: .
J: TRBJ1-2
CDR3: CASGNTGRGNYGYTF
DNA: TGTGCCAGCGGAAACACGGGCAGGGGAAACTATGGCTACACCTTC

size: .
V: TRBV11-2
D: .
J: TRBJ1-1
CDR3: CASSSRGQRRPNTEAFF
DNA: TGTGCCAGCAGCTCCCGAGGCCAGCGCAGGCCGAACACTGAAGCTTTCTTT

size: once
V: TRBV27
D: .
J: TRBJ2-1
CDR3: CAYIPTVAKVGGQFF
DNA: TGTGCCTACATCCCAACGGTCGCCAAAGTGGGGGGGCAGTTCTTC

size: .
V: TRBV29-1
D: .
J: TRBJ1-3
CDR3: CSVERNSGNTIYF
DNA: TGCAGCGTTGAGCGCAACTCTGGAAACACCATATATTTT

size: .
V: TRBV2
D: .
J: TRBJ1-5
CDR3: CASSEAPLVDRVNQPQHF
DNA: TGTGCCAGCAGTGAAGCGCCCCTCGTGGACAGAGTCAATCAGCCCCAGCATTTT

size: .
V: TRBV7-3
D: .
J: TRBJ1-1
CDR3: CASSLSGNTEAFF
DNA: TGTGCCAGCAGCTTATCAGGGAACACTGAAGCTTTCTTT

size: .
V: TRBV5-1
D: .
J: TRBJ2-7
CDR3: CASSLAIDSLYEQYF
DNA: TGCGCCAGCAGCTTGGCCATAGATTCCCTCTACGAGCAGTACTTC

size: .
V: TRBV29-1
D: .
J: TRBJ1-3
CDR3: CSVWQFIGNTIYF
DNA: TGCAGCGTGTGGCAGTTTATCGGAAACACCATATATTTT

size: .
V: TRBV28
D: .
J: TRBJ1-1
CDR3: CASSPDLWVRRMNTEAFF
DNA: TGTGCCAGCAGTCCAGACTTATGGGTTAGAAGGATGAACACTGAAGCTTTCTTT

size: once
V: TRBV27
D: .
J: TRBJ1-4
CDR3: CASSLTRGGAEEKLFF
DNA: TGTGCCAGCAGTTTGACCCGGGGAGGGGCAGAAGAAAAACTGTTTTTT

size: once
V: TRBV27
D: .
J: TRBJ1-6
CDR3: CASSLFAVSSYNSPLHF
DNA: TGTGCCAGCAGTTTATTTGCGGTCAGCTCCTATAATTCACCCCTCCACTTT